These T cell receptor beta chains were read from a single sample in a study of T cells in Graves' hyperthyroidism and ophthalmopathy. MiXCR, applied by TCRdb to the multiplex PCR reads, yields one record per CDR3 protein. The data hold some 440,000 distinct CDR3 sequences, with 15% to 18% observed a single time. Input material: blood. Source of these receptors: a woman under 30 with Graves' hyperthyroidism. The CDR3 runs from the conserved cysteine through the conserved F or W. The order of the fields is D gene, V gene, clone size, J gene, CDR3 DNA, CDR3 protein. D genes are given only for firm matches. Size values are once, few and many counts, or a class for expanded clones, and some rows have none.

D: NA
V: TRBV6-1
size: few
J: TRBJ2-4
DNA: TGTGCCAGCAGTGAGAGTGAGAAAAACATTCAGTACTTC
CDR3: CASSESEKNIQYF

D: TRBD2
V: TRBV20-1
size: many
J: TRBJ2-2
DNA: TGCAGTGTCGGTGGCGGGAGAATCGGCGGGGAGCTGTTTTTT
CDR3: CSVGGGRIGGELFF

D: NA
V: TRBV13
size: few
J: TRBJ2-2
DNA: TGTGCCAGCAGCTCCACAACGAGCACCGGGGAGCTGTTTTTT
CDR3: CASSSTTSTGELFF

D: TRBD1
V: TRBV7-3
size: many
J: TRBJ1-1
DNA: TGTGCCAGCAGCCCCTCCCCACAGGGGTTCACTGAAGCTTTCTTT
CDR3: CASSPSPQGFTEAFF

D: TRBD2
V: TRBV20-1
size: few
J: TRBJ2-1
DNA: TGCAGTGCTTCTACTAGCGGGGGGGCACAAGAGCAGTTCTTC
CDR3: CSASTSGGAQEQFF

D: NA
V: TRBV12-3/TRBV12-4
size: many
J: TRBJ2-6
DNA: TGTGCCAGCACTCTGGACAGTTGGTTCTCTGGGGCCAACGTCCTGACTTTC
CDR3: CASTLDSWFSGANVLTF

D: TRBD2
V: TRBV12-3/TRBV12-4
size: many
J: TRBJ2-7
DNA: TGTGCCAGCAGCAAAACTAGCGGGGGGGCCTACGAGCAGTACTTC
CDR3: CASSKTSGGAYEQYF

D: TRBD1
V: TRBV9
size: NA
J: TRBJ2-1
DNA: TGTGTCAGCAGCCCCGCCGGGACAGAATTGAATGAGCAGTTCTTC
CDR3: CVSSPAGTELNEQFF

D: NA
V: TRBV11-2
size: many
J: TRBJ2-7
DNA: TGTGCCAGCAGCTTGGGGCCAGGCATCTCCTACGAGCAGTACTTC
CDR3: CASSLGPGISYEQYF

D: TRBD1
V: TRBV7-9
size: many
J: TRBJ1-1
DNA: TGTGCCAGCAGCTTAGCCAGAACCCGGGACAGCAAGAACACTGAAGCTTTCTTT
CDR3: CASSLARTRDSKNTEAFF

D: NA
V: TRBV5-1
size: many
J: TRBJ1-1
DNA: TGCGCCAGCACCAGAAAGGGCGACACTGAAGCTTTCTTT
CDR3: CASTRKGDTEAFF

D: NA
V: TRBV11-2
size: many
J: TRBJ1-1
DNA: TGTGCCAGCAGCTTAGATCATAACACTGAAGCTTTCTTT
CDR3: CASSLDHNTEAFF

D: TRBD2
V: TRBV28
size: many
J: TRBJ2-3
DNA: TGTGCCAGCAACACCGGGACTAGCGGGACAGATACGCAGTATTTT
CDR3: CASNTGTSGTDTQYF

D: TRBD2
V: TRBV20-1
size: few
J: TRBJ2-1
DNA: TGCAGTGCTACTGCCGGGACTAACTACAATGAGCAGTTCTTC
CDR3: CSATAGTNYNEQFF

D: NA
V: TRBV15
size: many
J: TRBJ2-5
DNA: TGTGCCACCAGCAGAGACCGGCCTAGAAAAGAGACCCAGTACTTC
CDR3: CATSRDRPRKETQYF

D: TRBD1
V: TRBV2
size: many
J: TRBJ2-1
DNA: TGTGCCAGCAGGGGCGGGACAGGGGTAGGGAATGAGCAGTTCTTC
CDR3: CASRGGTGVGNEQFF

D: TRBD1
V: TRBV11-2
size: many
J: TRBJ2-2
DNA: TGTGCCAGCAGCTCGACAGGGGGTGCCGGGGAGCTGTTTTTT
CDR3: CASSSTGGAGELFF

D: NA
V: TRBV7-2
size: few
J: TRBJ1-2
DNA: TGTGCCAGCAGCTTAATCAGACAGCCTAACTATGGCTACACCTTC
CDR3: CASSLIRQPNYGYTF

D: NA
V: TRBV5-6
size: NA
J: TRBJ1-5
DNA: TGTGCCAGCAGCTTGGCCGGGGGGTTAGGCAATCAGCCCCAGCATTTT
CDR3: CASSLAGGLGNQPQHF

D: NA
V: TRBV6-1
size: few
J: TRBJ1-5
DNA: TGTGCCAGCCAAGAGGTCCCGAATCAGCCCCAGCATTTT
CDR3: CASQEVPNQPQHF

D: TRBD1
V: TRBV27
size: many
J: TRBJ1-1
DNA: TGTGCCACCTCGGACAGGGCTGGTCCTGAAGCTTTCTTT
CDR3: CATSDRAGPEAFF

D: TRBD1
V: TRBV25-1
size: few
J: TRBJ1-6
DNA: TGTGCCAGCAGGGATACCGGGACAGTTAATTCACCCCTCCACTTT
CDR3: CASRDTGTVNSPLHF

D: TRBD2
V: TRBV7-9
size: many
J: TRBJ2-5
DNA: TGTGCCAGCAGCTCCCTCGGGACTAGCGGGGCCCCAGAAGAGACCCAGTACTTC
CDR3: CASSSLGTSGAPEETQYF

D: TRBD2
V: TRBV20-1
size: many
J: TRBJ2-3
DNA: TGCAGTGCTAGCCCGTTAGCGGGGACAAATACAGATACGCAGTATTTT
CDR3: CSASPLAGTNTDTQYF

D: NA
V: TRBV20-1
size: few
J: TRBJ1-6
DNA: TGCAGTGCTAGACCTTTGGGAATTTATGGTTCACCCCTCCACTTT
CDR3: CSARPLGIYGSPLHF

D: TRBD1
V: TRBV6-5
size: many
J: TRBJ1-2
DNA: TGTGCCAGCAGTTACAACCCACACATCCCATTTGTACCGGGACAGGGATTCTATGGCTACACCTTC
CDR3: CASSYNPHIPFVPGQGFYGYTF